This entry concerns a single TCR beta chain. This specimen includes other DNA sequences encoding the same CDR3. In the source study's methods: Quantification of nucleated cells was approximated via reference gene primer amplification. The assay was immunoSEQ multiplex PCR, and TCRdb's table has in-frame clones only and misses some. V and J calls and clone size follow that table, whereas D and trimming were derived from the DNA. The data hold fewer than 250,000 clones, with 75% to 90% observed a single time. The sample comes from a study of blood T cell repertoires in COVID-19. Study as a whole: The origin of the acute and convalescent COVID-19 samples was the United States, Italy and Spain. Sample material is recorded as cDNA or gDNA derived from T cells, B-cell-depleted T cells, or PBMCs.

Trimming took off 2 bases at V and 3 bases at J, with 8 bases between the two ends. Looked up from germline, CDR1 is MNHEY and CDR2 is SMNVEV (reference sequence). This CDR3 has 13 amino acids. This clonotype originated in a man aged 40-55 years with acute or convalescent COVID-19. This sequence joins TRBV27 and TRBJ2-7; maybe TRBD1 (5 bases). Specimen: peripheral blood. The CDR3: CASSLGAVYEQYF. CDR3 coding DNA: TGTGCCAGCAGTTTAGGGGCGGTCTACGAGCAGTACTTC.